Detailed here is one T cell receptor beta chain. Antigen unknown. This sample is drawn from a study of cytomegalovirus exposure and HLA in healthy donors. The PCR was carried out with 60 Vbeta primers and 13 Jbeta primers. TCRdb's copy holds only in-frame clones and misses some; the assay was immunoSEQ multiplex PCR. This sample has about 200,000 clones; approximately 83% occur once, and the top ten carry roughly 1.3%. The CDR3 extends over 16 amino acids. Trimming pared 5 bases from V and 2 bases from J, leaving 19 bases between. Germline CDR1 and CDR2: SEHNR and FQNEAQ (reference sequence). Broader study findings: A cluster of highly shared sequence variants was likely a sequencing artifact.

This sequence originates from a girl aged 5 to 17 in good health and CMV-seronegative. The V call is TRBV7-9, the J call TRBJ2-7; D gene ambiguous. Sequencing input: PBMCs. CDR3 region: CASSHPTSSEAYEQYF. CDR3 in DNA: TGTGCCAGCAGCCATCCCACTTCCAGCGAAGCCTACGAGCAGTACTTC.